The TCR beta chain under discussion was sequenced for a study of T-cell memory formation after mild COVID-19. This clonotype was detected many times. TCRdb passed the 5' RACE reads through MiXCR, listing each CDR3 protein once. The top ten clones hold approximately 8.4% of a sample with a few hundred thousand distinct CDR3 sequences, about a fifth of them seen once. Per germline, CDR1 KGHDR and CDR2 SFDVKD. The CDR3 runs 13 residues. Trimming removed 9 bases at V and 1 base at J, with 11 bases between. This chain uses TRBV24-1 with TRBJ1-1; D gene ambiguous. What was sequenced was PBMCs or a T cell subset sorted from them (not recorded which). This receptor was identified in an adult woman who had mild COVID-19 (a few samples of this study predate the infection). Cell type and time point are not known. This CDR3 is CATPRPPNTEAFF. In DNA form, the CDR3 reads TGTGCCACCCCGCGACCGCCGAACACTGAAGCTTTCTTT.